This TCR beta chain came from a study of beta chain features in type 1 diabetes. Expressed TCRB transcripts were sequenced, since all the RNA that had been isolated was reverse transcribed. Average reads for naive, central memory and regulatory T cell samples were some 3.9 million. Sequencing used immunoSEQ multiplex PCR; TCRdb keeps in-frame clones, though not all of them. The sample consists of hundreds of thousands of clones, about 32% of them appearing once. The study, taken as a whole, reports: In all four CD4+ subsets, TCRB CDR3 length was significantly, moderately reduced in type 1 diabetes. The study found that naive, central memory and Treg TCRB repertoires appeared more similar in patients than in healthy donors. PCR may have favored shorter templates equally in patients and controls.

On this clone: Antigen: not known.

The CDR3 has 14 residues. Germline values: CDR1 SGHRS, CDR2 YFSETQ. The ends lost 3 bases at V and 5 bases at J; junction bases unmatched: 6. The sequencing sample was made of naive CD4+ T cells from blood. The chain has TRBV5-1 and TRBJ2-7; 9 bases are a match to TRBD2. This TCR was recovered from a man younger than 30 in good health. Written as DNA, the CDR3 is TGCGCCAGCAGCTCAAGACTAGCGGTCAACGAGCAGTACTTC. This codes for CASSSRLAVNEQYF.